What follows are 25 T cell receptor beta chains derived from one specimen sequenced in a study of shared clonotypes between healthy human individuals. TCRdb keeps only in-frame clones here, not all; method: immunoSEQ multiplex PCR. The top ten hold 24% of the sample, which has 550,000 to 750,000 clones, 90% to 95% seen once. Selected positively for CCR7 and CD45RO-negative, naive CD8 cells excluded terminally differentiated effector memory CD45RA+ cells. Sequenced: naive CD8+ T cells sorted from blood. These receptors were collected from a man aged 30-40 years in good health.

V and J are TRBV6-1 and TRBJ1-2; possibly TRBD1 for D (5 bases). This CDR3 has 15 amino acids. V shed 3 bases and J shed 4 bases, with 15 bases lying between them. Germline CDR1 and CDR2: MNHNS and SASEGT. CDR3 sequence: CASSDSRGRSYGYTF. CDR3 nucleotide sequence: TGTGCCAGCAGTGACTCTAGGGGTAGGAGCTATGGCTACACCTTC.

V is TRBV4-3 and J is TRBJ2-7; 9 nucleotides align to TRBD2. CDR3 size: 15 residues. Germline V lookup: CDR1 LGHNA, CDR2 YSLEER. After removal of 0 bases from V and 5 bases from J, the junction contained 5 bases not matched to a gene. CDR3 in DNA: TGCGCCAGCAGCCAAGATTGGGCGGGAGGGAACGAGCAGTACTTC. Translation gives CASSQDWAGGNEQYF.

The rearrangement uses TRBV28 and TRBJ2-5; TRBD2 might be the D (5 bases). The CDR3 has 13 amino acids. The ends were cut back, 6 bases at V and 2 bases at J, with 10 bases in the middle. Germline CDR1 MDHEN, CDR2 SYDVKM. The CDR3 sequence: CASRASGQETQYF. CDR3 DNA sequence: TGTGCCAGCAGGGCAAGCGGTCAAGAGACCCAGTACTTC.

This clone was found once. CDR3 in amino acids: CASMDGNYGYTF. DNA of the CDR3: TGTGCCAGTATGGACGGGAACTATGGCTACACCTTC. The chain couples TRBV27 to TRBJ1-2, with D unclear. This CDR3 has 12 residues. Per germline, CDR1 MNHEY and CDR2 SMNVEV (reference sequence). V lost 9 bases and J lost 2, with 10 bases in between.

This chain links TRBV11-2 with TRBJ2-7; tentatively, D is TRBD2 (6 bases). Germline-derived CDR1 and CDR2 are SGHAT and FQNNGV. The CDR3 covers 12 residues. The V end was cut by 5 bases, the J end by 5 bases, with 10 bases between. CDR3 coding DNA: TGTGCCAGCAGCCGAAGGACTAACGAGCAGTACTTC. This sequence encodes CASSRRTNEQYF. Looking up the rest from reference TRBV11-2 and TRBJ2-7 gives the full variable domain: EAGVAQSPRYKIIEKRQSVAFWCNPISGHATLYWYQQILGQGPKLLIQFQNNGVVDDSQLPKDRFSAERLKGVDSTLKIQPAKLEDSAVYLCASSRRTNEQYFGPGTRLTVT.

The rearrangement links TRBV10-3 to TRBJ2-2; the D gene is possibly TRBD2 (5 bases). The CDR3 extends over 12 amino acids. Germline CDR1 ENHRY, CDR2 SYGVKD. Trimming left V 6 bases short and J 4 bases short, with 6 bases between. CDR3 residues: CAIRGLTGELFF. CDR3 nucleotide sequence: TGTGCCATCAGAGGACTCACCGGGGAGCTGTTTTTT.

The V and J genes are TRBV10-3 and TRBJ1-1; 7 bases map to TRBD1. The germline CDR1 and CDR2 sequences are ENHRY and SYGVKD. J lost 1 base, V lost 6 bases, and 14 bases had no gene match. CDR3 length: 17 residues. CDR3 DNA sequence: TGTGCCATCAGGGGGGCTAAGGCCGGGACAGAGAACACTGAAGCTTTCTTT. It yields the protein CAIRGAKAGTENTEAFF.

This sequence joins TRBV9 and TRBJ2-1; weak D call: TRBD1 (5 bases). Germline loops: CDR1 SGDLS, CDR2 YYNGEE. The CDR3 has 14 residues. V was trimmed by 1 base and J by 5 bases, leaving 10 bases between them. The CDR3 nucleotides read TGTGCCAGCAGCGTATATGGGGCGAACAATGAGCAGTTCTTC. Residues: CASSVYGANNEQFF.

The CDR3 nucleotides read TGTGCCAGCAGCTTAGCGGAAGTAGCCCTCTCCTACAATGAGCAGTTCTTC. Its translation: CASSLAEVALSYNEQFF. The chain joins TRBV7-8 to TRBJ2-1; no firm D call. CDR1 is SGHVS, CDR2 FQNEAQ, per germline. The ends were cut back, 0 bases at V and 0 bases at J, with 12 bases in the middle. The CDR3 sequence is 17 residues long.

The chain links TRBV7-2 to TRBJ2-2, with D unclear. The V end was cut by 5 bases, the J end by 6 bases, with 19 bases between. This CDR3 comprises 16 residues. Germline V gene data show CDR1 as SGHTA and CDR2 as FQGNSA. The CDR3 bases are TGTGCCAGCAGCCCGACGGTCGGTTTTGGGGCCGGGGAGCTGTTTTTT. As protein: CASSPTVGFGAGELFF.

The genes are TRBV19 and TRBJ2-7; maybe TRBD2 (6 bases). The CDR3 extends over 15 amino acids. Per the germline V gene, CDR1 is LNHDA and CDR2 is SQIVND (reference sequence). Trimming took off 3 bases at V and 4 bases at J, with 16 bases between the two ends. Here the CDR3 reads CASSMGRRGDYEQYF. The CDR3 DNA reads as TGTGCCAGTAGTATGGGACGGCGCGGGGATTACGAGCAGTACTTC.

Details on this clone: The identical CDR3 is also encoded by other nucleotide sequences in the sample. The chain employs TRBV27 and TRBJ2-7; 11 positions agree with TRBD2. CDR3 length equals 14 residues. The J segment lost 4 bases and the V segment lost 2 bases, leaving 1 base of the junction unmatched. Looked up from germline, CDR1 is MNHEY and CDR2 is SMNVEV (reference sequence). CDR3: CASSLTSGSYEQYF. The DNA of the CDR3 is TGTGCCAGCAGTTTAACTAGCGGGAGTTACGAGCAGTACTTC.

This chain connects TRBV18 to TRBJ2-5; D may be TRBD1 or TRBD2 (5 bases each). This CDR3 comprises 15 residues. The germline V gene encodes CDR1 KGHSH and CDR2 LQKENI. Trimming removed 2 bases at V and 2 bases at J, with 12 bases between. The CDR3 region is CASSPSGTPQETQYF. The CDR3 bases are TGTGCCAGCTCACCATCCGGGACGCCACAAGAGACCCAGTACTTC. The full variable domain, its missing parts supplied by reference TRBV18 and TRBJ2-5, is NAGVMQNPRHLVRRRGQEARLRCSPMKGHSHVYWYRQLPEEGLKFMVYLQKENIIDESGMPKERFSAEFPKEGPSILRIQQVVRGDSAAYFCASSPSGTPQETQYFGPGTRLLVL.

The chain links TRBV5-1 to TRBJ2-7, with TRBD1 identical over 8 bases. Germline values: CDR1 SGHRS, CDR2 YFSETQ. This CDR3 is built from 13 residues. V shed 5 bases, J shed 7 bases, and the junction held 8 bases outside the gene matches. The CDR3 spells CASRRTYRGEQYF. Written as DNA, the CDR3 is TGCGCCAGCAGACGGACTTACAGGGGGGAGCAGTACTTC. Drawing the rest from reference TRBV5-1 and TRBJ2-7, the complete variable domain is KAGVTQTPRYLIKTRGQQVTLSCSPISGHRSVSWYQQTPGQGLQFLFEYFSETQRNKGNFPGRFSGRQFSNSRSEMNVSTLELGDSALYLCASRRTYRGEQYFGPGTRLTVT.

The chain combines TRBV29-1 with TRBJ2-1; 7 bases agree with TRBD1. The germline CDR1 and CDR2 sequences are SQVTM and ANQGSEA. The ends lost 4 bases at V and 2 bases at J; junction bases unmatched: 11. This CDR3 is 16 amino acids long. The CDR3 is CSVVVRWDSPYNEQFF. The CDR3 region has the DNA TGCAGCGTTGTCGTAAGGTGGGACAGTCCCTACAATGAGCAGTTCTTC.

The chain links TRBV2 to TRBJ1-2, with no clear D. Germline loops: CDR1 SNHLY, CDR2 FYNNEI. The CDR3 has 12 amino acids. Trimming pared 8 bases from V and 0 bases from J, leaving 7 bases between. CDR3 in DNA: TGTGCCAGCGAGCAAGCTAACTATGGCTACACCTTC. Its translation: CASEQANYGYTF. Looking up the rest from reference TRBV2 and TRBJ1-2 gives the full variable domain: EPEVTQTPSHQVTQMGQEVILRCVPISNHLYFYWYRQILGQKVEFLVSFYNNEISEKSEIFDDQFSVERPDGSNFTLKIRSTKLEDSAMYFCASEQANYGYTFGSGTRLTVV.

The rearrangement links TRBV4-2 to TRBJ1-5, with D hard to call. CDR1 LGHNA and CDR2 YNFKEQ come from the germline V gene. The germline V and J ends were trimmed by 1 base and 6 bases, with 13 bases remaining between them. CDR3 length: 15 amino acids. The CDR3 sequence: CASSQAAAISQPQHF. The CDR3 DNA sequence: TGTGCCAGCAGCCAAGCGGCGGCTATAAGTCAGCCCCAGCATTTT.

The rearrangement uses TRBV7-8 and TRBJ2-7; TRBD1 matches at 7 bases. V lost 5 bases to trimming and J lost 3 bases; unmatched junction nucleotides: 10. This CDR3 comprises 15 residues. Germline V gene data show CDR1 as SGHVS and CDR2 as FQNEAQ. The CDR3 reads CASSPSRAGGYEQYF. The CDR3 DNA sequence: TGTGCCAGCAGCCCGTCGCGAGCAGGGGGCTACGAGCAGTACTTC.

This clone came up once. Other DNA variants within this sample encode the same CDR3. The chain has TRBV28 and TRBJ2-7; a possible D gene is TRBD1 (6 bases). Germline V gene sequence: CDR1 MDHEN, CDR2 SYDVKM. The CDR3 runs 13 residues. Trimming took off 3 bases at V and 3 bases at J, with 9 bases between the two ends. The CDR3 loop is CASSFRGRYEQYF. The DNA of the CDR3 is TGTGCCAGCAGTTTCAGGGGCCGCTACGAGCAGTACTTC.

Comment on this clone: The sample carries other DNA sequences with the same CDR3. The chain employs TRBV7-9 and TRBJ2-7; D uncertain. The CDR3 is 12 amino acids. Per germline, CDR1 SEHNR and CDR2 FQNEAQ (reference sequence). Trimming removed 5 bases from V and 4 bases from J, with 9 bases in between. Written as DNA, the CDR3 is TGTGCCAGCAGCCCGGACGGTTACGAGCAGTACTTC. Translated: CASSPDGYEQYF.

This clone occurred once. The chain recombines TRBV7-8 with TRBJ2-5; D not certain. The CDR3 is 12 residues long. Per the germline V gene, CDR1 is SGHVS and CDR2 is FQNEAQ. The V gene lost 6 bases and the J gene lost 5 bases, with 10 bases spanning the gap. The CDR3 DNA is TGTGCCAGCAGTGAAAACTCGGAGACCCAGTACTTC. It specifies CASSENSETQYF.

DNA of the CDR3: TGTGCCAGCAGCGGCGACAGAGGTACGCAGTATTTT. Protein: CASSGDRGTQYF. V is TRBV5-5 and J is TRBJ2-3, with D tentatively TRBD1 (5 bases). The CDR3 extends over 12 amino acids. The ends were cut back, 4 bases at V and 8 bases at J, with 11 bases in the middle. From germline, CDR1 is SGHKS and CDR2 YYEKEE (reference sequence).

The V gene is TRBV15, the J gene TRBJ2-3, with 12 bases fitting TRBD2. The V and J ends lost 4 bases and 0 bases, in that order; junction bases with no gene match: 2. Germline values: CDR1 LNHNV, CDR2 YYDKDF (reference sequence). This CDR3 has 16 amino acids. CDR3 in amino acids: CATSTTSGRSTDTQYF. The CDR3 DNA follows: TGTGCCACCAGCACCACTAGCGGGAGGAGCACAGATACGCAGTATTTT.

Details on this clone: Distinct nucleotide sequences in the sample also encode this CDR3. CDR3 bases: TGCAGCGTTAGGACAGGGGGCGGGTACGAGCAGTACTTC. Residues: CSVRTGGGYEQYF. The gene calls are TRBV29-1 and TRBJ2-7; 11 bases line up with TRBD1. This CDR3 spans 13 amino acids. The V and J ends lost 5 bases and 4 bases, in that order; junction bases with no gene match: 4. Germline V CDR1 and CDR2: SQVTM, ANQGSEA.

This chain uses TRBV28 with TRBJ2-5; 8 bases are shared with TRBD2. Germline-derived CDR1 and CDR2 are MDHEN and SYDVKM. V dropped 3 bases and J dropped 5; count of bases not matched to a gene: 8. This CDR3 has 15 amino acids. This CDR3 reads CASSFPGRDGETQYF. DNA for the CDR3: TGTGCCAGCAGTTTTCCCGGGAGGGATGGGGAGACCCAGTACTTC.